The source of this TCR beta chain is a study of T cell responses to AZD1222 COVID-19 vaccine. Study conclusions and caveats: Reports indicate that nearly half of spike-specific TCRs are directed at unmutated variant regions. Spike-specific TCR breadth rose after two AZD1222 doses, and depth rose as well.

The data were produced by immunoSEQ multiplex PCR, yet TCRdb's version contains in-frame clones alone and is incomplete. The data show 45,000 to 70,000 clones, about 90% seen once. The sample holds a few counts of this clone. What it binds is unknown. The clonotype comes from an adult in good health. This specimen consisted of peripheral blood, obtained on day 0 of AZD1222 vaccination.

As DNA, the CDR3 is TGTGCCAGCAGTGCCCCGACTGGCACCGGGGAGCTGTTTTTT. This translates into CASSAPTGTGELFF. The chain is built from TRBV2 and TRBJ2-2; unclear D gene. This CDR3 region has 14 residues. V was trimmed by 4 bases and J by 4 bases, leaving 10 bases between them. Germline CDR1 SNHLY, CDR2 FYNNEI.